A single sample gave rise to the 22 T cell receptor beta chains below, sequenced in a study of T cell responses to AZD1222 COVID-19 vaccine. Assay: immunoSEQ multiplex PCR; the TCRdb copy retains only in-frame clones and omits some. Of some 90,000 clones detected, just over 85% appear once; the ten largest clones hold around 8.2%. The source was peripheral blood, collected on day 0 of AZD1222 vaccination. The receptors derive from an adult in good health.

This sequence joins TRBV9 and TRBJ2-3; TRBD2 agrees at 7 bases. Germline CDR1 and CDR2: SGDLS and YYNGEE. The CDR3 consists of 13 residues. The junction had 5 bases not matched to a gene; V was cut back by 4 bases and J by 6 bases. The CDR3, as DNA: TGTGCCAGCAGCCCCCGGCGGGGGGATACGCAGTATTTT. Protein sequence: CASSPRRGDTQYF.

This rearrangement joins TRBV6-4 to TRBJ1-2; 11 positions match TRBD1. Trimming removed 5 bases from V and 5 bases from J; junction bases left unmatched: 7. This CDR3 comprises 15 residues. Looked up from germline, CDR1 is MRHNA and CDR2 is SNTAGT. The CDR3 protein is CASSPGTGGFYGYTF. In nucleotides, the CDR3 is TGTGCCAGCAGTCCCGGGACAGGGGGATTTTATGGCTACACCTTC.

This CDR3 reads CASNSAGGPNEQFF. CDR3 DNA sequence: TGCGCCAGCAACTCAGCGGGAGGTCCCAATGAGCAGTTCTTC. The chain links TRBV5-1 to TRBJ2-1; 9 bases align to TRBD2. V was clipped by 6 bases and J by 6 bases; unmatched bases: 7. The CDR3 runs 14 residues. The germline gives CDR1 SGHRS, CDR2 YFSETQ.

This clone was counted between two and nine times. The rearrangement links TRBV3-1 (or the pseudogene TRBV3-2) to TRBJ2-7; TRBD2 agrees at 9 bases. The germline gives CDR1 LGHDT, CDR2 YNNKEL (reference sequence). Unmatched junction bases numbered 6, after V lost 3 bases and J lost 3 bases. The CDR3 consists of 15 residues. CDR3 sequence: CASSQATSGVYEQYF. The CDR3 DNA sequence: TGTGCCAGCAGCCAGGCGACTAGCGGTGTCTACGAGCAGTACTTC.

The CDR3 loop reads CASSPLAGGRDEQFF. The CDR3 DNA reads as TGTGCCAGCAGCCCTCTAGCGGGAGGTCGGGATGAGCAGTTCTTC. This sequence joins TRBV7-3 and TRBJ2-1; the match to TRBD2 covers 11 bases. The junction had 8 bases not matched to a gene; V was cut back by 5 bases and J by 8 bases. Germline CDR1 is SGHTA and CDR2 is FQGTGA. The CDR3 is 15 amino acids.

The chain couples TRBV5-1 to TRBJ2-3; 7 bases are shared with TRBD2. V was clipped by 4 bases and J by 5 bases; unmatched bases: 7. The germline CDR1 and CDR2 sequences are SGHRS and YFSETQ. This CDR3 spans 14 amino acids. The CDR3 loop reads CASSRGGSGDTQYF. In nucleotides, the CDR3 is TGCGCCAGCAGCCGGGGAGGGTCGGGAGATACGCAGTATTTT.

In regard to this clone: The same CDR3 arises from other DNA sequences in this sample as well. The V and J genes are TRBV19 and TRBJ2-5; D is perhaps TRBD2 (5 bases). Germline V lookup: CDR1 LNHDA, CDR2 SQIVND (reference sequence). The CDR3 has 13 amino acids. Trimming shortened V by 0 bases and J by 4 bases, and 6 bases separated the two germline ends. CDR3 coding DNA: TGTGCCAGTAGTATAGATCGGGGAGAGACCCAGTACTTC. As protein: CASSIDRGETQYF.

This chain uses TRBV27 with TRBJ1-5; perhaps TRBD1 as D (5 bases). The CDR3 totals 15 residues. The V gene lost 5 bases and the J gene lost 0 bases, with 11 bases spanning the gap. Germline V gives CDR1 MNHEY, CDR2 SMNVEV (reference sequence). In DNA form, the CDR3 reads TGTGCCAGCAGTACAGGACCGACTAGCAATCAGCCCCAGCATTTT. Its translation is CASSTGPTSNQPQHF.

The V gene is TRBV7-7, the J gene TRBJ2-1; the match to TRBD2 covers 8 bases. CDR1 is SSHAT, CDR2 FNYEAQ, per germline (reference sequence). The CDR3 consists of 14 residues. Trimming removed 5 bases from V and 6 bases from J; junction bases left unmatched: 6. For the CDR3, the DNA is TGTGCCAGCAGCCCGGGACTAGAGGGCAATGAGCAGTTCTTC. Its protein is CASSPGLEGNEQFF.

CDR3 DNA sequence: TGTGCCAGCAGCTTAGTTAGATGGAACTATGGCTACACCTTC. Its translation is CASSLVRWNYGYTF. The chain uses TRBV7-9 and TRBJ1-2, with unresolved D. The V gene's germline CDR1 is SEHNR and CDR2 FQNEAQ (reference sequence). The CDR3 length is 14 residues. Trimming stripped 1 base from V and 2 bases from J, with 8 bases between. The whole variable domain, filled in from reference TRBV7-9 and TRBJ1-2, reads DTGVSQNPRHKITKRGQNVTFRCDPISEHNRLYWYRQTLGQGPEFLTYFQNEAQLEKSRLLSDRFSAERPKGSFSTLEIQRTEQGDSAMYLCASSLVRWNYGYTFGSGTRLTVV.

This sequence joins TRBV7-2 and TRBJ1-4; D gene unclear. V was pared by 5 bases and J by 3 bases, with 13 bases between. The CDR3 totals 15 residues. Germline CDR1 SGHTA, CDR2 FQGNSA. The CDR3 nucleotides are TGTGCCAGCAGCCTTCCCCTAGGTCCTAATGAAAAACTGTTTTTT. Protein: CASSLPLGPNEKLFF. Using reference TRBV7-2 and TRBJ1-4 for the parts outside the CDR3, the full variable domain is GAGVSQSPSNKVTEKGKDVELRCDPISGHTALYWYRQSLGQGLEFLIYFQGNSAPDKSGLPSDRFSAERTGGSVSTLTIQRTQQEDSAVYLCASSLPLGPNEKLFFGSGTQLSVL.

The genes are TRBV7-2 and TRBJ2-7, with TRBD1 identical over 9 bases. This CDR3 region has 14 residues. The V segment lost 5 bases and the J segment 6 bases; nucleotides outside the gene matches: 8. Looked up from germline, CDR1 is SGHTA and CDR2 is FQGNSA. This CDR3 is CASSPPGTGLEQYF. Here the CDR3 DNA reads TGTGCCAGCAGCCCACCCGGGACAGGGCTCGAGCAGTACTTC. The full variable domain, with the rest looked up from reference TRBV7-2 and TRBJ2-7, is GAGVSQSPSNKVTEKGKDVELRCDPISGHTALYWYRQSLGQGLEFLIYFQGNSAPDKSGLPSDRFSAERTGGSVSTLTIQRTQQEDSAVYLCASSPPGTGLEQYFGPGTRLTVT.

This sequence joins TRBV6-5 and TRBJ2-1; perhaps TRBD2 as D (6 bases). V lost 6 bases and J lost 6, with 18 bases in between. CDR3 length equals 15 residues. CDR1 and CDR2 (germline): MNHEY, SVGAGI. The CDR3 sequence is CASRRDSPRGNEQFF. CDR3 sequence (DNA): TGTGCCAGCAGGCGGGACTCCCCTCGAGGCAATGAGCAGTTCTTC.

The rearrangement links TRBV6-5 to TRBJ1-5, with TRBD1 as a possible D gene (5 bases). The V end lost 11 bases, the J end lost 4 bases, and 12 bases lay between the germline ends. This CDR3 spans 12 amino acids. Germline V gene data show CDR1 as MNHEY and CDR2 as SVGAGI. This CDR3 reads CAGGDQNQPQHF. In nucleotides, the CDR3 is TGTGCCGGGGGGGACCAGAATCAGCCCCAGCATTTT.

The chain combines TRBV19 with TRBJ2-1, with D tentatively TRBD1 (5 bases). V lost 5 bases to trimming and J lost 0 bases, with 17 bases between them. Germline V lookup: CDR1 LNHDA, CDR2 SQIVND (reference sequence). The CDR3 is 17 residues long. The CDR3 bases are TGTGCCAGTAGTCCCCAATGGACACTAAGCTCCTACAATGAGCAGTTCTTC. Its translation: CASSPQWTLSSYNEQFF.

V is TRBV25-1 and J is TRBJ1-3; D not certain. CDR3 length: 15 amino acids. Germline CDR1 MGHDK, CDR2 SYGVNS. Trimming removed 1 base at V and 4 bases at J, with 11 bases between. The CDR3 nucleotides are TGTGCCAGCAGTGAATTAAGGGTTCGCGGAAACACCATATATTTT. Translation: CASSELRVRGNTIYF.

CDR3 in amino acids: CATTSDLGEAFF. The CDR3 DNA follows: TGTGCCACCACCTCAGATTTGGGGGAAGCTTTCTTT. The V call is TRBV24-1, the J call TRBJ1-1; D remains ambiguous. CDR1 is KGHDR, CDR2 SFDVKD, per germline. The V end lost 8 bases, the J end lost 8 bases, and 14 bases lay between the germline ends. The CDR3 consists of 12 residues.

V usage is TRBV5-1 and J usage is TRBJ1-6; the D is unclear. This CDR3 comprises 14 residues. Germline V gene data show CDR1 as SGHRS and CDR2 as YFSETQ. The germline V and J ends were trimmed by 2 bases and 10 bases, with 13 bases remaining between them. Here the CDR3 DNA reads TGCGCCAGCAGCTTCTCATCCTATGGGTCACCCCTCCACTTT. The encoded protein is CASSFSSYGSPLHF.

The chain employs TRBV27 and TRBJ2-7; D gene ambiguous. The CDR3 consists of 14 residues. Looked up from germline, CDR1 is MNHEY and CDR2 is SMNVEV (reference sequence). V shed 4 bases and J shed 0 bases, with 10 bases lying between them. The DNA for the CDR3 is TGTGCCAGCAGTTCGACCTGGAGCTCCTACGAGCAGTACTTC. Its protein is CASSSTWSSYEQYF.

V gene TRBV5-4 combines with J gene TRBJ1-1; D ambiguous. The ends were cut back, 5 bases at V and 0 bases at J, with 14 bases in the middle. The germline CDR1 and CDR2 sequences are SGHNT and YYREEE (reference sequence). The CDR3 length is 15 residues. As DNA, the CDR3 is TGTGCCAGCAGAGATACTGACGGCATGAACACTGAAGCTTTCTTT. As protein: CASRDTDGMNTEAFF.

The chain has TRBV29-1 and TRBJ1-5; 7 bases fit TRBD1. The CDR3 spans 12 residues. Germline assignment: CDR1 SQVTM and CDR2 ANQGSEA. After removal of 7 bases from V and 6 bases from J, the junction contained 6 bases not matched to a gene. The CDR3 coding sequence is TGCAGCGCCGGGACAGAGGGTCAGCCCCAGCATTTT. This codes for CSAGTEGQPQHF.

This sequence joins TRBV7-2 and TRBJ2-7, with D perhaps TRBD1 or TRBD2 (5 bases each). V gave up 6 bases and J gave up 0 bases, with 12 bases separating them. The CDR3 has 14 residues. The germline CDR1 and CDR2 sequences are SGHTA and FQGNSA. This CDR3 is CASRYRDVSYEQYF. As DNA, the CDR3 is TGTGCCAGCAGATACCGGGACGTCTCCTACGAGCAGTACTTC.